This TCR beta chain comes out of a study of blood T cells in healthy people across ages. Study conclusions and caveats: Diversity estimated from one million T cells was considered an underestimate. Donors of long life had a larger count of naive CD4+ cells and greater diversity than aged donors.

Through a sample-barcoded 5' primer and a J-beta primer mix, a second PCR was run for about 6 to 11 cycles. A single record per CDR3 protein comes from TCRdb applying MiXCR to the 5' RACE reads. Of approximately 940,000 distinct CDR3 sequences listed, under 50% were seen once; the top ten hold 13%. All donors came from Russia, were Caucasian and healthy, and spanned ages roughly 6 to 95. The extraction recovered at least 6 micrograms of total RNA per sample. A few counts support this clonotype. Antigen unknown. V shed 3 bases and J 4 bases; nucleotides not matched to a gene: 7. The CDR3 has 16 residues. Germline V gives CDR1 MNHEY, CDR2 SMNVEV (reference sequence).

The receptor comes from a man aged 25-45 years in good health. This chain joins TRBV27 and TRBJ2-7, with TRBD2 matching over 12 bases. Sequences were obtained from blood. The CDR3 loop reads CASSLSSGGARYEQYF. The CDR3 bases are TGTGCCAGCAGTTTGTCTAGCGGGGGGGCCAGGTACGAGCAGTACTTC.